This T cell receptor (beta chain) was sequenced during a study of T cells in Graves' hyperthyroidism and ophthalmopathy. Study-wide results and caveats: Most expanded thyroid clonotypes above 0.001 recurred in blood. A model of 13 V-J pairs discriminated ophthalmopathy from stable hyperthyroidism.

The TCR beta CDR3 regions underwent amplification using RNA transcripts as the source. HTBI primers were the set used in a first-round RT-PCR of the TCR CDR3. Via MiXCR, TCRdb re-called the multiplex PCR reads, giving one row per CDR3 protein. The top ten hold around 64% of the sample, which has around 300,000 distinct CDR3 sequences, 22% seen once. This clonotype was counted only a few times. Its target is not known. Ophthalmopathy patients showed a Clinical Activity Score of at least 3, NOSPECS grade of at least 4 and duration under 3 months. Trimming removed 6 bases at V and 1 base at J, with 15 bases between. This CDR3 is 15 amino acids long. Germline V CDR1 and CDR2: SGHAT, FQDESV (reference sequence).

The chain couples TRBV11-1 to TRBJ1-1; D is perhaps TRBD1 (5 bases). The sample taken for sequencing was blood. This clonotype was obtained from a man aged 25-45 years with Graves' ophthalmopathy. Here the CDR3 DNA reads TGTGCCAGCAGTCCAGCCGGGACGGCGAACACTGAAGCTTTCTTT. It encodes CASSPAGTANTEAFF.